This T cell receptor (beta chain) was sequenced for a study of T cell changes during pregnancy in multiple sclerosis (dated by TCRdb to the late 2010s). For context, the study as a whole: The study looked at changes in the T cell repertoire across pregnancy in women with multiple sclerosis.

For this chain, trimming is 6 bases at the V end and 4 bases at the J end, and the number of junction bases without a gene match is 4. CDR1 and CDR2, per the germline V gene (reference sequence), are MNHEY and SMNVEV. Counted from cysteine to phenylalanine, this CDR3 has 13 amino acids. The read is trimmed to its CDR3 DNA, 39 bases read in frame from base 1. As for this clone: Its antigen is still unknown. Per-nucleotide qualities are absent, and no much larger clonotype sits a single base away.

Library preparation used the immunoSEQ multiplex PCR assay. Not all clones reach the TCRdb copy of this immuneACCESS table, which keeps in-frame sequences only. Checked studies attribute under half of the gap to unresolved V genes and leave the rest unexplained. Here the sample has roughly 29,000 clones; over 75% occur a single time. About 6.8% of the sample belongs to the ten largest clones. Sequencing was performed on CD8+ T cells from peripheral blood mononuclear cells, taken after pregnancy. The TCR sequence derives from a female donor with multiple sclerosis, enrolled in a pregnancy study. The rearranged segments are TRBV27 and TRBJ1-1; a stretch of 8 junction bases matches TRBD1. The nucleotide sequence reads as follows: TGTGCCAGCAGCCCCGGACAGGGCACTGAAGCTTTCTTT. This gives the protein CASSPGQGTEAFF.